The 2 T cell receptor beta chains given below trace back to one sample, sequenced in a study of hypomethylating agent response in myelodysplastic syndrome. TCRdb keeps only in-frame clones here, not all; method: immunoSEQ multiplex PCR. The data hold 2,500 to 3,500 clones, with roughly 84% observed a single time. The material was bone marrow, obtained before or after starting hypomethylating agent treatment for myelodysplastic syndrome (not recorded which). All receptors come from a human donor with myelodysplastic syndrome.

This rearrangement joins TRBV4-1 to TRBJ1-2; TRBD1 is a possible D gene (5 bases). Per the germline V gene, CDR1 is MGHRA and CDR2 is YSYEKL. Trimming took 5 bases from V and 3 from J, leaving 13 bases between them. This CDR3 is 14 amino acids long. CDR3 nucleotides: TGCGCCAGCAGCACCGGGACGGGATACTATGGCTACACCTTC. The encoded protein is CASSTGTGYYGYTF.

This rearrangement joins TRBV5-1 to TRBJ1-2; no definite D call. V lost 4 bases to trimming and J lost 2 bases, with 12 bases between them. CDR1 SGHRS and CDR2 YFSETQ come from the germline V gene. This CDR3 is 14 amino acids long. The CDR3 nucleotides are TGCGCCAGCAGCAACCCCGGGCTCAACTATGGCTACACCTTC. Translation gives CASSNPGLNYGYTF. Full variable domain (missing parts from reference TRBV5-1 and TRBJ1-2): KAGVTQTPRYLIKTRGQQVTLSCSPISGHRSVSWYQQTPGQGLQFLFEYFSETQRNKGNFPGRFSGRQFSNSRSEMNVSTLELGDSALYLCASSNPGLNYGYTFGSGTRLTVV.